The 16 T cell receptor beta chains listed next were all sequenced from one sample in a study of CD8+CD57+ T cells in acquired aplastic anemia. CDR3 and TCR beta VDJ profiling relied on genomic DNA as the template. In TCRdb, the reads were re-called with MiXCR into one record per CDR3 protein. Among some 240,000 distinct CDR3 sequences listed, roughly 33% were seen once. The sequenced material came from sorted CD4+, CD8+, or CD8+CD57+ T cells (not recorded which) from PBMCs. Source of these receptors: a human donor in good health, serving as a control.

The CDR3 region has the DNA TGTGCCACCAGTGATTTGTCGGGAGGATCCTACAATGAGCAGTTCTTC. Translating gives CATSDLSGGSYNEQFF. J is TRBJ2-1 and V is TRBV24-1, with 7 nucleotides matching TRBD2. This CDR3 has 16 residues. Germline V lookup: CDR1 KGHDR, CDR2 SFDVKD. The V gene end was trimmed by 0 bases and the J gene end by 1 base; junction bases not matched to a gene: 2.

This clonotype was observed a few times. Lacking the conserved final phenylalanine or tryptophan, this CDR3 likely reflects a read error. It is unclear where the CDR3 begins or ends on the DNA, so no DNA is shown, and the CDR3 is as TCRdb lists it. The CDR3: CAISESTR. This chain uses TRBV10-3 with TRBJ2-1. 8 amino acids form the CDR3, both terminal residues included. Per the germline V gene, CDR1 is ENHRY and CDR2 is SYGVKD.

Details on this clonotype: A much larger clone is a single base away; this may be a read error. The chain recombines TRBV4-1 with TRBJ2-7; maybe TRBD2 (6 bases). This CDR3 has 15 amino acids. The V and J ends lost 3 bases and 2 bases respectively, with 14 bases between them. Per germline, CDR1 MGHRA and CDR2 YSYEKL. In DNA form, the CDR3 reads TGCGCCAGCAGCCAGTCTAGCGCCATTCCCTACGAGCAGTACTTC. Residues: CASSQSSAIPYEQYF.

This clonotype appeared a few times. One junction end disagrees with the germline gene, perhaps due to a read error. The CDR3 protein is CASGQEYEQRPADF. The CDR3 nucleotides are TGTGCCAGCGGCCAAGAATATGAGCAGCGGCCCGCGGACTTC. The rearrangement links TRBV3-1 to TRBJ2-7; D is perhaps TRBD2 (5 bases). There are 14 residues in the CDR3. CDR1 is LGHDT and CDR2 is YNNKEL in the germline V gene (reference sequence).

The chain uses TRBV20-1 and TRBJ2-7; either TRBD1 or TRBD2 may fit D (5 bases each). The CDR3 sequence is 13 residues long. Trimming took off 7 bases at V and 6 bases at J, with 19 bases between the two ends. CDR1 is DFQATT and CDR2 is SNEGSKA in the germline V gene (reference sequence). CDR3: CSGEGPPGSEQYF. The DNA for the CDR3 is TGCAGTGGCGAGGGGCCGCCCGGCTCCGAGCAGTACTTC.

Only a few counts were recorded for this clonotype. V is TRBV3-1 and J is TRBJ1-2, with TRBD1 identical over 10 bases. Per germline, CDR1 LGHDT and CDR2 YNNKEL (reference sequence). CDR3 length: 15 residues. Trimming took 1 base from V and 7 from J; bases not matched to a gene: 6. The CDR3 loop is CASSQATGGVGGYTF. CDR3 in DNA: TGTGCCAGCAGCCAAGCGACAGGGGGCGTGGGTGGCTACACCTTC.

In its sample, this clonotype was seen many times. The CDR3 sequence is CASSWGSDSPLHF. CDR3 sequence (DNA): TGTGCCAGCAGTTGGGGATCGGATTCACCCCTCCACTTT. The chain recombines TRBV6-5 with TRBJ1-6; no firm D call. Between the trimmed V and J ends, which lost 4 bases and 8 bases, there was a span of 9 bases. Germline lookup yields CDR1 MNHEY and CDR2 SVGAGI. The CDR3 is made up of 13 amino acids.

The table lists this clonotype with a few counts. The rearrangement joins TRBV7-2 to TRBJ1-5; the match to TRBD1 covers 7 bases. This CDR3 is 14 amino acids long. V lost 6 bases and J lost 9; bases outside the gene matches: 11. Germline CDR1 and CDR2: SGHTA and FQGNSA. The CDR3 protein is CASSPRQGHRPQHF. CDR3 DNA: TGTGCCAGCAGTCCCAGACAGGGCCATCGGCCCCAGCATTTT.

This clonotype was counted at least ten times. The rearrangement links TRBV20-1 to TRBJ2-7; D remains unclear. This CDR3 contains 15 residues. Germline assignment: CDR1 DFQATT and CDR2 SNEGSKA (reference sequence). V lost 6 bases and J lost 0, with 18 bases in between. CDR3 in amino acids: CSALAGPRFSYEQYF. For the CDR3, the DNA is TGCAGTGCGCTCGCCGGGCCCCGCTTCTCCTACGAGCAGTACTTC.

This clonotype occurred many times. This chain connects TRBV18 to TRBJ2-7, with 9 bases identical to TRBD1. V gave up 5 bases and J gave up 3 bases; unmatched junction bases: 5. CDR1 KGHSH and CDR2 LQKENI come from the germline V gene. The CDR3 covers 14 residues. The CDR3 sequence is CASSSGTGIYEQYF. In DNA form, the CDR3 reads TGTGCCAGCTCATCCGGGACAGGGATCTACGAGCAGTACTTC. The variable domain in full, completed from reference TRBV18 and TRBJ2-7, reads NAGVMQNPRHLVRRRGQEARLRCSPMKGHSHVYWYRQLPEEGLKFMVYLQKENIIDESGMPKERFSAEFPKEGPSILRIQQVVRGDSAAYFCASSSGTGIYEQYFGPGTRLTVT.

This clonotype was counted between two and nine times. The chain links TRBV4-2 to TRBJ2-3; possibly TRBD1 for D (6 bases). CDR3 length equals 17 residues. V lost 2 bases and J lost 6, with 21 bases in between. The germline gives CDR1 LGHNA, CDR2 YNFKEQ. The CDR3, as DNA: TGTGCCAGCAGCCAATTAAGTAAGACAGGAGGAAAGGATACGCAGTATTTT. Encoded protein: CASSQLSKTGGKDTQYF.

At least ten counts were recorded for this clonotype. The V call is TRBV7-2, the J call TRBJ1-3, with D unresolved. The CDR3 spans 15 residues. Germline values: CDR1 SGHTA, CDR2 FQGNSA. V lost 2 bases, J lost 0 bases, and 8 bases lay in between. The CDR3 coding sequence is TGTGCCAGCAGCTTACAGTCGAGCTCTGGAAACACCATATATTTT. Translation gives CASSLQSSSGNTIYF.

The CDR3 loop reads CASSASPTNEKLFF. For the CDR3, the DNA is TGTGCCAGCAGTGCTAGTCCAACTAATGAAAAACTGTTTTTT. The rearrangement joins TRBV25-1 to TRBJ1-4; D remains ambiguous. The CDR3 runs 14 residues. V was shortened by 4 bases and J by 0 bases, with 6 bases between the two germline ends. The germline gives CDR1 MGHDK, CDR2 SYGVNS.

The chain combines TRBV4-1 with TRBJ2-3; no reliable D call. There are 17 residues in the CDR3. Germline CDR1 is MGHRA and CDR2 is YSYEKL. V was clipped by 1 base and J by 4 bases, with 18 bases between them. The CDR3, as DNA: TGCGCCAGCAGCCAAGTGTCGTTGACGGGTGGTTCAGATACGCAGTATTTT. Translation: CASSQVSLTGGSDTQYF.

This clonotype was observed many times. The chain uses TRBV2 and TRBJ1-5; D may be TRBD1 (6 bases). CDR1 is SNHLY, CDR2 FYNNEI, per germline. Trimming pared 6 bases from V and 5 bases from J, leaving 14 bases between. CDR3 size: 14 residues. The CDR3 sequence: CASSRTAEDQPQHF. The CDR3 DNA follows: TGTGCCAGCAGCCGGACAGCGGAAGATCAGCCCCAGCATTTT. Filled out from reference TRBV2 and TRBJ1-5, the complete variable domain reads EPEVTQTPSHQVTQMGQEVILRCVPISNHLYFYWYRQILGQKVEFLVSFYNNEISEKSEIFDDQFSVERPDGSNFTLKIRSTKLEDSAMYFCASSRTAEDQPQHFGDGTRLSIL.

In its sample, this clonotype was seen a few times. The rearrangement uses TRBV3-1 and TRBJ1-6; D remains unclear. V lost 0 bases and J lost 7, with 10 bases in between. Germline lookup yields CDR1 LGHDT and CDR2 YNNKEL (reference sequence). The CDR3 is 15 residues long. CDR3 loop: CASSQDRQLNSPLHF. The CDR3 DNA sequence: TGTGCCAGCAGCCAAGATCGCCAGTTGAATTCACCCCTCCACTTT.